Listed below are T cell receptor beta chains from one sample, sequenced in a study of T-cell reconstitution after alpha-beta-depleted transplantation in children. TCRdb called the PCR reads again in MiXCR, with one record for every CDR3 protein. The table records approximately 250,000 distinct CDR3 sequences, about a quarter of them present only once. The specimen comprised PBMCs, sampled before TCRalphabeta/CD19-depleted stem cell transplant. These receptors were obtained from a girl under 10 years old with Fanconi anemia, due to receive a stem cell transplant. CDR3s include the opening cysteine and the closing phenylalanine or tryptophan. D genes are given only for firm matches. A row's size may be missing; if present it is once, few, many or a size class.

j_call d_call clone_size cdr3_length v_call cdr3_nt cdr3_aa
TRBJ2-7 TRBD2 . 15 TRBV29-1 TGCAGCGTCGTCATGTTAGCGGGTCACCCCTACGAGCAGTACTTC CSVVMLAGHPYEQYF
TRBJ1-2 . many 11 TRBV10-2 TGCGCCAGCAGACAGGGCTATGGCTACACCTTC CASRQGYGYTF
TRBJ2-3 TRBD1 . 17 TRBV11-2 TGTGCCAGCAGCTTATATACGTCGGGGACAGGGGCAGATACGCAGTATTTT CASSLYTSGTGADTQYF
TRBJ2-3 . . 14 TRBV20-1 TGCAGTGCTAGAGAGGGGGCTAGCACAGATACGCAGTATTTT CSAREGASTDTQYF
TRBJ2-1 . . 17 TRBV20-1 TGCAGTGCTACTGACTATGGTCCGTCAAGCTCCTACAATGAGCAGTTCTTC CSATDYGPSSSYNEQFF
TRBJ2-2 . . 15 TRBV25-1 TGTGCCAGCAGTGATCAGGTGTTGTGGACCGGGGAGCTGTTTTTT CASSDQVLWTGELFF
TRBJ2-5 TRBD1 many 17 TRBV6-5 TGTGCCAGCAGTTCCTACGACGTGACAGGGGCTTTAGAGACCCAGTACTTC CASSSYDVTGALETQYF
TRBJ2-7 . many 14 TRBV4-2 TGTGCCAGCAGCCAGCCCGGACAGTTCTACGAGCAGTACTTC CASSQPGQFYEQYF
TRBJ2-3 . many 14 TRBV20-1 TGCAGTTTTTTGGGCCAACAGGGCACAGATACGCAGTATTTT CSFLGQQGTDTQYF
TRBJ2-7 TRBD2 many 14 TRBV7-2 TGTGCCAGCAGCTTTTCTAGCGGTCGCTACGAGCAGTACTTC CASSFSSGRYEQYF
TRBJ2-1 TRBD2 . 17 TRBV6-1 TGTGCCAGCAGCCGTGACAGGCCTCTAGCGGGATACAATGAGCAGTTCTTC CASSRDRPLAGYNEQFF
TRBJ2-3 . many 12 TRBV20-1 TGCAGTGCTAGTATCAAAGTGGATACGCAGTATTTT CSASIKVDTQYF
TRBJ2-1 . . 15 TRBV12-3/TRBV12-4 TGTGCCAGCAGTTTCATGGGGGGTAGGGGCAGTGAGCAGTTCTTC CASSFMGGRGSEQFF
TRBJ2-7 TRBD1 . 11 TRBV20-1 TGCAGTGCTTCTGACAGGGCGGCGCAGTACTTC CSASDRAAQYF
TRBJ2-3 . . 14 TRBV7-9 TGTGCCAGCAGCTTAATCCCATCTTCAGATACGCAGTATTTT CASSLIPSSDTQYF
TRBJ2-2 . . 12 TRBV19 TGTGCCAGTAGGGCAACCACCGGGGAGCTGTTTTTT CASRATTGELFF
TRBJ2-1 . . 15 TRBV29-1 TGCAGCGTTGAAGGGCACGGGAGCTCCTACAATGAGCAGTTCTTC CSVEGHGSSYNEQFF
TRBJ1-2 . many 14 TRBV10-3 TGTGCCACTTGGGGGGATCTCGATAACTATGGCTACACCTTC CATWGDLDNYGYTF
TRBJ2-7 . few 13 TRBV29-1 TGCAGCGTTGTTAAACAGATCTCCTACGAGCAGTACTTC CSVVKQISYEQYF
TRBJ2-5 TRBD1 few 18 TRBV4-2 TGTGCCAGCAGCCAAGATCCCGGACAGGGCTTTGTTCAAGAGACCCAGTACTTC CASSQDPGQGFVQETQYF
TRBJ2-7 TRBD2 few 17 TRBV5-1 TGCGCCAGCAGCCCCGGGGGGGGTAGCGGTGTGTCCTACGAGCAGTACTTC CASSPGGGSGVSYEQYF
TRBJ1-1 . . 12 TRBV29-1 TGCAGCGTATACGGGATGAACACTGAAGCTTTCTTT CSVYGMNTEAFF
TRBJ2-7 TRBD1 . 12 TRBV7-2 TGTGCCAGCAGCATCTACAGGGGCGAGCAGTACTTC CASSIYRGEQYF
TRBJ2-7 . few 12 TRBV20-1 TGCAGTGCTGGGGAGACATCCTACGAGCAGTACTTC CSAGETSYEQYF
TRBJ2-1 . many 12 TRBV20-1 TGCAGTGCTACACTAGCTTCGGATGAGCAGTTCTTC CSATLASDEQFF
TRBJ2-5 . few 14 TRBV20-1 TGCAGCGTTGTTCAGGGGGGGAACCAAGAGACCCAGTACTTC CSVVQGGNQETQYF
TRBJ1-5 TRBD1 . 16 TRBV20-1 TGCAGTGCTAGAGACCCGAGGGACAGGGACAATCAGCCCCAGCATTTT CSARDPRDRDNQPQHF
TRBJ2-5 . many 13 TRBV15 TGTGCCACCAGCAGAGATACGGCAGAGACCCAGTACTTC CATSRDTAETQYF
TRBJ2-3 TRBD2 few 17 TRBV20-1 TGCAGTGCTAGAGATTTGGGACTAGCGAAAAGCACAGATACGCAGTATTTT CSARDLGLAKSTDTQYF
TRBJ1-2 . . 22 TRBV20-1 TGCAGTGCTATGATCCCAGGGAGCGAAGGCGCTCTCCTTTTTCGTTCTAACTATGGCTACACCTTC CSAMIPGSEGALLFRSNYGYTF
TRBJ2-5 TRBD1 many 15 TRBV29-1 TGCAGCGTACCGCAGGGGGTTAGTTACCAAGAGACCCAGTACTTC CSVPQGVSYQETQYF
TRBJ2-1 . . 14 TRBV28 TGTGCCAGCACTTTGGGTGGGTCCTACAATGAGCAGTTCTTC CASTLGGSYNEQFF
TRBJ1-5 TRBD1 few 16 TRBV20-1 TGCAGTGCTAGAGATGGGACAGCATATAGCAATCAGCCCCAGCATTTT CSARDGTAYSNQPQHF
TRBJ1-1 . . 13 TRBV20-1 TGCAGTGCAGGCCCTCGCAGGGGCACTGAAGCTTTCTTT CSAGPRRGTEAFF
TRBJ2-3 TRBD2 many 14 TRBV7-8 TGTGCCAGCAGCTTAGCGGCTAGCGGTGATACGCAGTATTTT CASSLAASGDTQYF
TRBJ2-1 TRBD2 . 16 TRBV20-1 TGCAGTGCCCCACTAGCGGGGGGCCTCTCCTACAATGAGCAGTTCTTC CSAPLAGGLSYNEQFF
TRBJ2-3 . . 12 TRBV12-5 TGTGCTAGTGGTTTCCCGGGAGATACGCAGTATTTT CASGFPGDTQYF
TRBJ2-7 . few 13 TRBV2 TGTGCCAGCAGTGAGTTGACGGGATACGAGCAGTACTTC CASSELTGYEQYF
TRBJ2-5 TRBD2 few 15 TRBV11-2 TGTGCCAGCAGCCCTAAGGAGCGGGGGTACGAGACCCAGTACTTC CASSPKERGYETQYF
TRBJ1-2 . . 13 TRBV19 TGTGCCAGTAGTACGACAGCTAACTATGGCTACACCTTC CASSTTANYGYTF
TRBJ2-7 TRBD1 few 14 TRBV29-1 TGCAGCGTTGTTGGGGGACAGGGAGACTACGAGCAGTACTTC CSVVGGQGDYEQYF
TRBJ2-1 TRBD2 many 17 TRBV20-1 TGCAGTGCTAGAGACGCCTTACTAGCGGAAACCTACAATGAGCAGTTCTTC CSARDALLAETYNEQFF
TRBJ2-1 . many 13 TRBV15 TGTGCCACCAGCAAGGGAGTGTACGATGAGCAGTTCTTC CATSKGVYDEQFF
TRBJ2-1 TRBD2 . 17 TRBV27 TGTGCCACGAACCGGCTAGCGGGAGGATCCCCTTACAATGAGCAGTTCTTC CATNRLAGGSPYNEQFF
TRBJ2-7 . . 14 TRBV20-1 TGCAGTGCTAGAGATTCTTGGAGCTCCTACGAGCAGTACTTC CSARDSWSSYEQYF
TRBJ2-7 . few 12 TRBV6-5 TGTGCCAGCAGTTTTGGTGGCGGCGAGCAGTACTTC CASSFGGGEQYF
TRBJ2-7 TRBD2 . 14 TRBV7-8 TGTGCCAGCGCCCAACTAGCGGGCGCCTACGAGCAGTACTTC CASAQLAGAYEQYF
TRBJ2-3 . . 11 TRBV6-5 TGTGCCAGCACGGGTCTAGGTACGCAGTATTTT CASTGLGTQYF
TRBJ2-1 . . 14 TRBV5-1 TGCGCCAGCAGCTTGCGGGAGTGGTACAATGAGCAGTTCTTC CASSLREWYNEQFF